Sequencing of this TCR beta chain was carried out in a study of regulatory T cells in long-lasting Graves disease. Time point noted: newly diagnosed GD, antithyroid drugs for less than 3 months. Isolated PBMC RNA provided the starting material for the TCR library. For this clonotype: Its antigen is not identified.

CDR3 regions were amplified by Arm-PCR using iRepertoire HTBI primers to build TCR beta libraries. TCRdb independently ran MiXCR on the multiplex PCR reads; one entry per CDR3 protein. The data show hundreds of thousands of distinct CDR3 sequences, 15% to 20% seen once. This CDR3 comprises 20 residues. The junction had 16 bases not matched to a gene; V was cut back by 4 bases and J by 3 bases. CDR1 is SEHNR and CDR2 is FQNEAQ in the germline V gene (reference sequence). Whole-study results and caveats: Clonotypes that were public and shared totalled about 2,500 in persistent patients versus approximately 970 in new patients. There was favoring of TRBV28, TRBJ1-2 and TRBJ2-5 in persistent disease.

The same sample was also studied in work on T cells in Graves' hyperthyroidism and ophthalmopathy. From that paper: It was uncontrolled infection, other autoimmune disease, pregnancy or lactation that excluded patients. Researchers found most expanded thyroid clonotypes above 0.001 in blood as well.

The V and J genes are TRBV7-9 and TRBJ2-1, with 12 bases fitting TRBD2. This receptor was taken from a young woman with Graves disease. This sample comprised peripheral blood mononuclear cells (PBMCs), obtained at new diagnosis, from a patient treated with antithyroid drugs. CDR3 coding DNA: TGTGCCAGCAGCTCGGAAGGGGATCAGGCTAGCGGGAGGGTCTACAATGAGCAGTTCTTC. Translating gives CASSSEGDQASGRVYNEQFF.